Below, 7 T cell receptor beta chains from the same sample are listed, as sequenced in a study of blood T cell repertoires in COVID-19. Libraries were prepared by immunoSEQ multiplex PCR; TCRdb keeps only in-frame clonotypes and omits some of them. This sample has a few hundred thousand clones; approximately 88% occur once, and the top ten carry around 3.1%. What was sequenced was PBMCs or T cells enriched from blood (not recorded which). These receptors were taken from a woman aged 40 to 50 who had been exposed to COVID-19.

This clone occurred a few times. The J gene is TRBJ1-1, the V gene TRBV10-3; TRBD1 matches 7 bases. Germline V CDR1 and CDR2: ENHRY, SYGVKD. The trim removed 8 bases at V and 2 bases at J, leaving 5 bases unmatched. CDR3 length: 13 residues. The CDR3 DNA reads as TGTGCCATCGGGAAGGGGGCAAACACTGAAGCTTTCTTT. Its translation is CAIGKGANTEAFF.

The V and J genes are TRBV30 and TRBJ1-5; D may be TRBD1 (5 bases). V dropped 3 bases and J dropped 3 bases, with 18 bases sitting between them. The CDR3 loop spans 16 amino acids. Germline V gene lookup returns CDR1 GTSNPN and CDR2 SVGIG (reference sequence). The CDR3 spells CAWSPGRGRDNQPQHF. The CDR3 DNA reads TGTGCCTGGAGCCCCGGGCGGGGACGTGACAATCAGCCCCAGCATTTT.

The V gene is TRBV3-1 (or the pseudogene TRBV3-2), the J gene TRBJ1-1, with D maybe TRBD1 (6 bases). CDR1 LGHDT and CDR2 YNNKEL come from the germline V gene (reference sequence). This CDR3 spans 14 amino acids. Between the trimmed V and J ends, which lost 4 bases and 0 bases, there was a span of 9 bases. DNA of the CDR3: TGTGCCAGCAGCCTGGACAGTTTGAACACTGAAGCTTTCTTT. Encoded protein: CASSLDSLNTEAFF.

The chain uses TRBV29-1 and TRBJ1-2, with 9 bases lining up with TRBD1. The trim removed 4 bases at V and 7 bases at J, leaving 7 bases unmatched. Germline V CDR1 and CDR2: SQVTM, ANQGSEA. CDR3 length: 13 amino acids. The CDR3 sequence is CSVGTGVLGGYTF. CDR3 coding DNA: TGCAGCGTTGGGACAGGGGTCTTGGGTGGCTACACCTTC.

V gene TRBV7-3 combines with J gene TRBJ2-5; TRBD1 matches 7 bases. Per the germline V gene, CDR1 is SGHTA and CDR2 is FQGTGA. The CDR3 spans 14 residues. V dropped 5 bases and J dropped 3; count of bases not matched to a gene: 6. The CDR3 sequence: CASSSTGAEETQYF. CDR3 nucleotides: TGTGCCAGCAGCAGCACAGGGGCCGAAGAGACCCAGTACTTC.

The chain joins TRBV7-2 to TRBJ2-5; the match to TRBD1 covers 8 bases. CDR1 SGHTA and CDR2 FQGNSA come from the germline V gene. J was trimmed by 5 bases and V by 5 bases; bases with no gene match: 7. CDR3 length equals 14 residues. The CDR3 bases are TGTGCCAGCAGCCAAACCAGGGGGCTCGAGACCCAGTACTTC. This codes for CASSQTRGLETQYF.

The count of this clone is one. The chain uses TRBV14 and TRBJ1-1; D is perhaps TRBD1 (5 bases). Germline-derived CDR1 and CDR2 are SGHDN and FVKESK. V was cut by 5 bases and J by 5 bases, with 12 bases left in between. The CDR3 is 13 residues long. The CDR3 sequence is CASSAGLGTEAFF. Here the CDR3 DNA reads TGTGCCAGCAGCGCAGGGCTGGGGACTGAAGCTTTCTTT.